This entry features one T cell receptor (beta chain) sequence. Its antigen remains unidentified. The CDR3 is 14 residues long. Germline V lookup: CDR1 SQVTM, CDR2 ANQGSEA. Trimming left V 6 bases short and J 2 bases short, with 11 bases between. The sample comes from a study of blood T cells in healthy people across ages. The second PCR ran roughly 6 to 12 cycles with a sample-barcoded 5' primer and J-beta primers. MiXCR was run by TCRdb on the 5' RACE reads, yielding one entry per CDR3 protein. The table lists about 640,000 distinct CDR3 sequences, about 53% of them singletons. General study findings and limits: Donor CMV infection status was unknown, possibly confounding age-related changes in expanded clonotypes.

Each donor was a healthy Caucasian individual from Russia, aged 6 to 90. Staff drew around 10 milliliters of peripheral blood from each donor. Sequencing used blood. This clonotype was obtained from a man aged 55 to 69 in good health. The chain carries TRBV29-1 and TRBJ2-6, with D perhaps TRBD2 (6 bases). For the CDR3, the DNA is TGCAGCGTGAGAACGGGGGCTGGGGCCAACGTCCTGACTTTC. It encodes CSVRTGAGANVLTF.